This is a list of T cell receptor beta chains from one sample in a study of breast tumors, draining lymph nodes, adjacent tissues. Using its own MiXCR run on the multiplex PCR reads, TCRdb lists one record per CDR3 protein. The sample records some 38,000 distinct CDR3 sequences, around a third being singletons. The sequenced sample consisted of breast tumor tissue. The origin of the receptors is a female donor with breast cancer. Some clones in this sample may be carry-over from other donors' samples. CDR3s include the opening cysteine and the closing phenylalanine or tryptophan. The D gene is left open where the match is weak. Size values are once, few and many counts, or a class for expanded clones, and some rows have none.

CDR3 protein	CDR3 DNA	D gene	V gene	J gene	clone size
CASSLRGTSSYNEQFF	TGTGCCAGCAGCTTACGGGGAACCAGCTCCTACAATGAGCAGTTCTTC	-	TRBV7-3	TRBJ2-1	many
CASSLGREGRDAEAFF	TGTGCCAGCAGCTTGGGGAGGGAAGGGCGTGACGCTGAAGCTTTCTTT	-	TRBV7-9	TRBJ1-1	-
CASSPGRNNEQFF	TGTGCCAGCAGCCCCGGGCGAAACAATGAGCAGTTCTTC	-	TRBV7-3	TRBJ2-1	-
CASTRETGGVKTGELFF	TGTGCCAGCACCAGGGAGACAGGGGGCGTTAAAACCGGGGAGCTGTTTTTT	TRBD1	TRBV6-2/TRBV6-3	TRBJ2-2	many
CASSLRGQGTIYEQYF	TGTGCCAGCAGCCTACGAGGACAGGGCACAATTTACGAGCAGTACTTC	TRBD1	TRBV7-8	TRBJ2-7	-
CASSIGQAGNEQFF	TGTGCCAGTAGTATAGGGCAGGCGGGGAATGAGCAGTTCTTC	-	TRBV19	TRBJ2-1	medium-sized
CASSPMEAQETQYF	TGTGCCAGCAGCCCCATGGAGGCCCAAGAGACCCAGTACTTC	-	TRBV7-2	TRBJ2-5	many
CASRPRQGSNTGELFF	TGTGCCAGCAGACCCCGACAGGGGTCGAACACCGGGGAGCTGTTTTTT	TRBD1	TRBV6-2/TRBV6-3	TRBJ2-2	many
CASSYTRLEQYF	TGTGCCAGCAGTTACACCCGACTCGAGCAGTACTTC	-	TRBV6-2/TRBV6-3	TRBJ2-7	many
CSGRTSGRYEQFF	TGCAGTGGGAGGACTAGCGGGAGGTATGAGCAGTTCTTC	TRBD2	TRBV20-1	TRBJ2-1	many
CASTRDRDDSPLHF	TGTGCCAGCACCCGGGACAGGGATGATTCACCCCTCCACTTT	TRBD1	TRBV12-3/TRBV12-4	TRBJ1-6	once
CATSSLVGLNEKLFF	TGTGCCACCAGCAGCCTGGTAGGGCTTAATGAAAAACTGTTTTTT	-	TRBV15	TRBJ1-4	many
CAGIPPQGGNQPPHF	TGTGCCGGCATCCCTCCACAAGGAGGCAATCAGCCCCCGCATTTT	-	TRBV9	TRBJ1-5	-
CASRLAGASSGANVLTF	TGTGCCAGCAGATTAGCGGGAGCCTCCTCTGGGGCCAACGTCCTGACTTTC	TRBD2	TRBV6-5	TRBJ2-6	-
CASSRSGSYTGELFF	TGTGCCAGCAGTAGAAGCGGGTCCTACACCGGGGAGCTGTTTTTT	-	TRBV5-5	TRBJ2-2	many
CASSFAVVGTPLHF	TGTGCCAGCAGTTTTGCAGTCGTGGGGACACCCCTCCACTTT	-	TRBV27	TRBJ1-6	many
CASSHLLAGQGTQYF	TGCGCCAGCAGCCATCTCCTAGCAGGACAAGGGACCCAGTACTTC	-	TRBV4-3	TRBJ2-5	-
CAWGGGLGETQYF	TGTGCCTGGGGGGGGGGTCTGGGGGAGACCCAGTACTTC	TRBD2	TRBV30	TRBJ2-5	many
CASSLDQQNIQYF	TGTGCCAGCAGCTTAGATCAGCAAAACATTCAGTACTTC	-	TRBV11-3	TRBJ2-4	once
CASSPGTGNEKLFF	TGCGCCAGCAGCCCGGGGACTGGTAATGAAAAACTGTTTTTT	-	TRBV5-1	TRBJ1-4	-
CSARAVQGSEKLFF	TGCAGTGCTAGAGCCGTCCAAGGGTCCGAAAAACTGTTTTTT	-	TRBV20-1	TRBJ1-4	many
CSARTSGRTNEQFF	TGCAGTGCAAGGACTAGCGGGAGAACGAATGAGCAGTTCTTC	TRBD2	TRBV20-1	TRBJ2-1	many
CASSYSGVYGYTF	TGTGCCAGCAGTTACTCGGGGGTCTATGGCTACACCTTC	-	TRBV6-5	TRBJ1-2	many
CASSLARGGLAGQDEQFF	TGTGCCAGCAGCTTAGCGCGGGGGGGACTAGCGGGACAAGATGAGCAGTTCTTC	TRBD2	TRBV7-8	TRBJ2-1	many
CASSSDRGLGAQYF	TGTGCCAGCAGCTCCGACAGGGGGCTAGGGGCCCAGTACTTC	TRBD1	TRBV28	TRBJ2-5	-
CASQGQGNTGELFF	TGCGCCAGTCAAGGTCAGGGGAACACCGGGGAGCTGTTTTTT	-	TRBV10-1	TRBJ2-2	many
CSARATGTGYEQYF	TGCAGTGCTAGAGCGACAGGAACTGGGTACGAGCAGTACTTC	-	TRBV20-1	TRBJ2-7	once
CASSLGQSLNEQFF	TGCGCCAGCAGCTTGGGACAGTCCCTTAATGAGCAGTTCTTC	-	TRBV5-1	TRBJ2-1	-
CASSTRLGELFF	TGTGCCAGCAGTACCCGACTCGGGGAGCTGTTTTTT	-	TRBV2	TRBJ2-2	-
CASSLSTGTDTQYF	TGTGCCAGCAGCTTAAGTACAGGAACAGATACGCAGTATTTT	-	TRBV7-9	TRBJ2-3	many
CASSSWLATGELFF	TGTGCCAGCAGCTCCTGGTTGGCCACCGGGGAGCTGTTTTTT	-	TRBV5-6	TRBJ2-2	many
CASSEYGRGRRSYNEQFF	TGTGCCAGCAGTGAATACGGCAGGGGGAGACGCTCCTACAATGAGCAGTTCTTC	TRBD1	TRBV25-1	TRBJ2-1	-
CAWSVKRSNQPQHF	TGTGCCTGGAGTGTAAAGAGGAGCAATCAGCCCCAGCATTTT	-	TRBV30	TRBJ1-5	-
CASSEQGAYEQYF	TGTGCCAGCAGTGAACAGGGGGCCTACGAGCAGTACTTC	TRBD1	TRBV2	TRBJ2-7	many
CARGFGTDTQYF	TGTGCCCGGGGTTTTGGCACAGATACGCAGTATTTT	-	TRBV30	TRBJ2-3	few
CSARRSGRAGTGELFF	TGCAGTGCTAGACGTAGCGGGAGGGCGGGCACCGGGGAGCTGTTTTTT	TRBD2	TRBV20-1	TRBJ2-2	many
CSARRAANQPQHF	TGCAGTGCTAGGAGGGCCGCGAATCAGCCCCAGCATTTT	-	TRBV20-1	TRBJ1-5	many
CASSYTRLPPTGELFF	TGTGCCAGCAGTTACACAAGACTACCTCCTACCGGGGAGCTGTTTTTT	-	TRBV6-5	TRBJ2-2	many
CATRTSGRRGDTQYF	TGTGCCACCCGGACTAGCGGGAGGCGGGGAGATACGCAGTATTTT	TRBD2	TRBV6-5	TRBJ2-3	-
CASKGLAAGEQYF	TGTGCCAGTAAGGGACTAGCTGCCGGCGAGCAGTACTTC	TRBD2	TRBV6-4	TRBJ2-7	-
CASSQDGTGELFF	TGTGCCAGCAGCCAAGACGGGACCGGGGAGCTGTTTTTT	-	TRBV4-2	TRBJ2-2	many
CASSFTGQGGSYGYTF	TGTGCCAGCAGTTTTACGGGACAGGGAGGGTCCTATGGCTACACCTTC	TRBD1	TRBV3-1	TRBJ1-2	-
CASSLYRDGETQYF	TGTGCCAGCAGTTTGTACAGGGATGGGGAGACCCAGTACTTC	-	TRBV27	TRBJ2-5	-
CATSEWGNQPQHF	TGTGCCACCAGTGAATGGGGGAATCAGCCCCAGCATTTT	-	TRBV24-1	TRBJ1-5	medium-sized
CASKMDRGYTGELFF	TGTGCCAGCAAGATGGACAGGGGGTACACCGGGGAGCTGTTTTTT	TRBD1	TRBV2	TRBJ2-2	many
CASSRRLALYTDTQYF	TGTGCCAGCAGTCGGCGACTAGCGCTCTACACAGATACGCAGTATTTT	TRBD2	TRBV28	TRBJ2-3	few